These T cell receptor beta chains were read from a single sample in a study of OX40 agonist ivuxolimab in advanced cancers. This table comes from immunoSEQ multiplex PCR, and its TCRdb copy is limited to in-frame clones, with some not included. This table holds fewer than 70,000 clones, roughly 86% found once. The sample consisted of CD4+ or CD8+ T cells sorted from blood, taken in a trial of the OX40 agonist ivuxolimab. The receptors were gathered from an adult with an advanced solid tumor such as melanoma, head and neck, liver or kidney cancer. Both conserved end residues are part of each CDR3. D genes are given only for firm matches. Clone size is stated in some rows and not others, as once, few, many or a class when expanded.

abundance	d_gene	v_gene	j_gene	CDR3aa	CDR3nt
-	TRBD2	TRBV12-5	TRBJ2-3	CASGLGKAGSNTDTQYF	TGTGCTAGTGGTTTAGGGAAAGCGGGGAGCAACACAGATACGCAGTATTTT
once	-	TRBV30	TRBJ1-5	CAWSAGGNQPQHF	TGTGCCTGGAGCGCCGGGGGGAATCAGCCCCAGCATTTT
-	-	TRBV6-5	TRBJ1-1	CASSYSGYSEAFF	TGTGCCAGCAGTTACTCGGGGTACTCTGAAGCTTTCTTT
-	-	TRBV18	TRBJ1-1	CASSPPTGISEAFF	TGTGCCAGCTCACCACCGACCGGGATATCTGAAGCTTTCTTT
once	TRBD1	TRBV14	TRBJ1-4	CASSARTGTGNEKLFF	TGTGCCAGCAGCGCCCGGACCGGGACAGGGAATGAAAAACTGTTTTTT
-	-	TRBV27	TRBJ2-5	CASSRTWMQETQYF	TGTGCCAGCAGTCGGACATGGATGCAAGAGACCCAGTACTTC
once	TRBD1	TRBV9	TRBJ2-5	CASSTPAGGQETQYF	TGTGCCAGCAGCACACCCGCAGGGGGCCAAGAGACCCAGTACTTC
-	-	TRBV5-1	TRBJ2-1	CASSTSGTPDLNEQFF	TGCGCCAGCAGCACCTCCGGGACTCCTGACCTCAATGAGCAGTTCTTC
-	-	TRBV18	TRBJ2-4	CASSQSGLGNIQYF	TGTGCCAGCTCACAGTCGGGGTTGGGGAACATTCAGTACTTC
-	TRBD1	TRBV18	TRBJ1-5	CASSPGQQDQPQHF	TGTGCCAGCTCACCGGGACAGCAGGATCAGCCCCAGCATTTT
-	-	TRBV30	TRBJ2-5	CACSKGGVETQYF	TGTGCCTGCTCTAAGGGGGGAGTGGAGACCCAGTACTTC
-	TRBD2	TRBV11-2	TRBJ2-7	CASSYAGTSGYEQYF	TGTGCCAGCAGCTACGCCGGGACTAGCGGCTACGAGCAGTACTTC
once	-	TRBV28	TRBJ1-2	CASTLRGAHTF	TGTGCCAGCACCCTCCGGGGGGCACACACCTTC
-	-	TRBV25-1	TRBJ2-5	CASSEYETQYF	TGTGCCAGCAGTGAATATGAGACCCAGTACTTC
-	TRBD1	TRBV6-5	TRBJ2-7	CASGDSSYEQYF	TGTGCCAGCGGGGACAGCTCCTACGAGCAGTACTTC
-	-	TRBV6-1	TRBJ2-3	CASSDYTTGILAQYF	TGTGCCAGCAGCGATTATACCACAGGGATCCTCGCGCAGTATTTT
-	TRBD2	TRBV15	TRBJ2-3	CATSSPQGGLARPTDTQYF	TGTGCCACCAGCAGTCCCCAAGGGGGACTAGCGAGACCCACAGATACGCAGTATTTT
few	-	TRBV9	TRBJ2-2	CASSREVGSGELFF	TGTGCCAGCAGCCGAGAGGTGGGGTCCGGGGAGCTGTTTTTT
-	-	TRBV10-3	TRBJ1-2	CAISDWGSNYGYTF	TGTGCCATCAGTGATTGGGGATCCAACTATGGCTACACCTTC
-	TRBD2	TRBV10-3	TRBJ2-3	CAIRGGSTDTQYF	TGTGCCATCAGGGGGGGGAGCACAGATACGCAGTATTTT
-	-	TRBV28	TRBJ1-2	CASSSSARLYGYTF	TGTGCCAGCAGTTCCTCAGCCCGTCTTTATGGCTACACCTTC
once	-	TRBV6-1	TRBJ1-5	CASSPGRGNQPQHF	TGTGCCAGCAGTCCCGGACGCGGCAATCAGCCCCAGCATTTT
-	TRBD1	TRBV9	TRBJ1-3	CASSVGQGGNTIYF	TGTGCCAGCAGCGTAGGACAGGGAGGAAACACCATATATTTT